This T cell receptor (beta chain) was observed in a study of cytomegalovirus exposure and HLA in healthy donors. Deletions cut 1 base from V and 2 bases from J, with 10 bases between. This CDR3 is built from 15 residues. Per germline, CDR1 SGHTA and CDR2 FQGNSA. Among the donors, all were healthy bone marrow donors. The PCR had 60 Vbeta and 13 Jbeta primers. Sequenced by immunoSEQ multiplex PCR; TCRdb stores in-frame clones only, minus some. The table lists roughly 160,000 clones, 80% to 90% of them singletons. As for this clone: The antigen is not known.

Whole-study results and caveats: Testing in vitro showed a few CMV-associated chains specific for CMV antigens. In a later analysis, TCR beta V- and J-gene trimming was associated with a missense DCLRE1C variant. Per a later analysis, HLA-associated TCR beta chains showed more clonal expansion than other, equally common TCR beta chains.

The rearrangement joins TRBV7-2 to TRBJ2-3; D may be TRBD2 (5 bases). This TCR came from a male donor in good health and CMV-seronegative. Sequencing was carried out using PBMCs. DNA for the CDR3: TGTGCCAGCAGCTTAGTGTCCGGGAACACAGATACGCAGTATTTT. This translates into CASSLVSGNTDTQYF.